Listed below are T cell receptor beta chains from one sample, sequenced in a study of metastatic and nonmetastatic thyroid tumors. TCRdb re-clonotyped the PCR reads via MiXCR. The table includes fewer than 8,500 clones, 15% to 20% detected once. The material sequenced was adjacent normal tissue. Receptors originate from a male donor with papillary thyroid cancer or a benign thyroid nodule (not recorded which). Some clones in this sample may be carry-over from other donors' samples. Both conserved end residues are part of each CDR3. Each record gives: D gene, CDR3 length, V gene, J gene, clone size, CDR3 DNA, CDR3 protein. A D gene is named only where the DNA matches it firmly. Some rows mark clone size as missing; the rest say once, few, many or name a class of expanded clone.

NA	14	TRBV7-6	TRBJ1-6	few	TGTGCCAGCAGCTTTGCAGGAGGCAATTCACCCCTCCACTTT	CASSFAGGNSPLHF
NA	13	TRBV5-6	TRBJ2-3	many	TGTGCCAGCACCGGAGGGATGGTAGATACGCAGTATTTT	CASTGGMVDTQYF
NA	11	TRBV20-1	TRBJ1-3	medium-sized	TGCAGTGCTTGGGCTGGAAACACCATATATTTT	CSAWAGNTIYF
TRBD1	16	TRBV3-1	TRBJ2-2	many	TGTGCCAGCAGCCAATTGGGACAGGGGGCAGCCGGGGAGCTGTTTTTT	CASSQLGQGAAGELFF
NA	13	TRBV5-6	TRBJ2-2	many	TGTGCCAGCAGCTCGGATCCCACCGGGGAGCTGTTTTTT	CASSSDPTGELFF
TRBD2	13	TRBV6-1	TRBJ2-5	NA	TGTGCCAGCACTGGGAGGGACCAAGAGACCCAGTACTTC	CASTGRDQETQYF
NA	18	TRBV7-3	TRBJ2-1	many	TGTGCCAGCAGCTTAATTTGGGTTCTGGGTCTCAGCAGGGATGAGCAGTTCTTC	CASSLIWVLGLSRDEQFF
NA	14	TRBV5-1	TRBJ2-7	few	TGCGCCAGCAGCTTAGGCCCCCAATCCTACGAGCAGTACTTC	CASSLGPQSYEQYF
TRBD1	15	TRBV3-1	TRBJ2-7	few	TGTGCCAGCAGCAACCGGGACAGGCCTCCCTACGAGCAGTACTTC	CASSNRDRPPYEQYF
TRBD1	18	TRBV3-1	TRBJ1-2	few	TGTGCCAGCAGCCAAATTGCCCTCCGGGACAGAGAGGCCTATGGCTACACCTTC	CASSQIALRDREAYGYTF
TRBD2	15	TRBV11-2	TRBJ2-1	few	TGTGCCAGCAGCTTTTCTAGCGGGATTTACAATGAGCAGTTCTTC	CASSFSSGIYNEQFF
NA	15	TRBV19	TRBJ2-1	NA	TGTGCCAGTAGTGTCCAAGCGAGCTCCTACAATGAGCAGTTCTTC	CASSVQASSYNEQFF
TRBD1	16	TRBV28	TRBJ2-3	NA	TGTGCCAGCAGTCCGACGGACAGGGGGCTGTCAGATACGCAGTATTTT	CASSPTDRGLSDTQYF
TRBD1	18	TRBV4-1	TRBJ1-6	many	TGCGCCAGCAGCCAAACCCCTACATGGACAGGGTGGGTTTCACCCCTCCACTTT	CASSQTPTWTGWVSPLHF
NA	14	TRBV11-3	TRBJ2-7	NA	TGTGCCAGCAGCTTAGGACCGGACCGGGGGGAGCAGTACTTC	CASSLGPDRGEQYF
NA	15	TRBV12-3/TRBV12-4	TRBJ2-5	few	TGTGCCAGCACCTTTGCCGGCAGGTCGCAAGAGACCCAGTACTTC	CASTFAGRSQETQYF
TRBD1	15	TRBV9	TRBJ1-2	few	TGTGCCAGCAGCGTAGGGAGACAGGGTAGCTATGGCTACACCTTC	CASSVGRQGSYGYTF
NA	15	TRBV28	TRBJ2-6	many	TGTGCCAGCAGTTTAGGGAGCTCTGGGGCCAACGTCCTGACTTTC	CASSLGSSGANVLTF
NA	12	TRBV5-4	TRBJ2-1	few	TGTGCCAGCAGCTTGGATGACAATGAGCAGTTCTTC	CASSLDDNEQFF
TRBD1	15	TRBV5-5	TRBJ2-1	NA	TGTGCCAGCAGCCCCCCGGGACAGGGGACGGGTGAGCAGTTCTTC	CASSPPGQGTGEQFF
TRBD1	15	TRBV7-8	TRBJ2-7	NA	TGTGCCAGCAGCTTGCGGAGCGGGACAGGGGGTGAGCAGTACTTC	CASSLRSGTGGEQYF
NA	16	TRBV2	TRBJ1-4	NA	TGTGCCAGCAGCCGGGGACCGGGGGCTACTAATGAAAAACTGTTTTTT	CASSRGPGATNEKLFF